This TCR beta chain was captured by sequencing in a study of Ad26.COV2.S vaccination and SARS-CoV-2 variants. Method: immunoSEQ multiplex PCR; TCRdb's copy keeps in-frame clones and lacks some. The sample shows roughly 460,000 clones, about 89% of them seen only once. Regarding treatment: 19 received Ad26.COV2.S at low or high dose, single or two shots; 5 received placebo; per-sample allocation not given. Specimens were obtained on day 63 following the first vaccine or placebo injection. This clone was observed a few times. This CDR3 is built from 12 residues. Per germline, CDR1 KGHDR and CDR2 SFDVKD. The germline V and J ends were trimmed by 8 bases and 7 bases, with 10 bases remaining between them.

This sample comprised peripheral blood, obtained in a trial of Ad26.COV2.S vaccine versus placebo. The rearrangement uses TRBV24-1 and TRBJ2-2; D may be TRBD2 (6 bases). The receptor was isolated from a person aged 18-60 years who received the Ad26.COV2.S COVID-19 vaccine or a placebo. For the CDR3, the DNA is TGTGCCACCACTAGCGAGGACGGGGAGCTGTTTTTT. Its protein is CATTSEDGELFF.